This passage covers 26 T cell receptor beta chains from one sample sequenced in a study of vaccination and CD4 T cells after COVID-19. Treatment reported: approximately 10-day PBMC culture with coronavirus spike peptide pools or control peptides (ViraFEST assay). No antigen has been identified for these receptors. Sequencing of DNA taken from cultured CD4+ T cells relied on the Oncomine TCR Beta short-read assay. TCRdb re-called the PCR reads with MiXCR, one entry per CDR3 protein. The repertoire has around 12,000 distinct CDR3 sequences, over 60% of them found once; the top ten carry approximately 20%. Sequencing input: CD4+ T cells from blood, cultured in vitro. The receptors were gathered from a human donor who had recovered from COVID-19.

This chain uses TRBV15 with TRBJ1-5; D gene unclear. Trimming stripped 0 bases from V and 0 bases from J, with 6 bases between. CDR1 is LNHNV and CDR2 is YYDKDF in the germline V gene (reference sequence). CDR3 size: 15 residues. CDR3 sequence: CATSRDILSNQPQHF. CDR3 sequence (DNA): TGTGCCACCAGCAGAGACATCCTTAGCAATCAGCCCCAGCATTTT.

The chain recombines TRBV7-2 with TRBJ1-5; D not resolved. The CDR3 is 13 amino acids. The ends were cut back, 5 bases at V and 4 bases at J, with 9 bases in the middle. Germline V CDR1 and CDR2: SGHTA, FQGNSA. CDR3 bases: TGTGCCAGCAGCCCGACTTTGAATCAGCCCCAGCATTTT. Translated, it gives CASSPTLNQPQHF.

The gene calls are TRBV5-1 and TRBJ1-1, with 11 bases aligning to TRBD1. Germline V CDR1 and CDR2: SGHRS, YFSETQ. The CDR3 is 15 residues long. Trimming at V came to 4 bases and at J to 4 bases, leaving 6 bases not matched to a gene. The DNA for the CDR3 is TGCGCCAGCAGCGGGCGGACAGGGGGCCCCACTGAAGCTTTCTTT. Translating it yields CASSGRTGGPTEAFF.

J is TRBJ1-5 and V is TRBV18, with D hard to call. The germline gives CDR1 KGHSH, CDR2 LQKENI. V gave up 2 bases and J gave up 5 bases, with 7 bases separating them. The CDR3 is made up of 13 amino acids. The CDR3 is CASSPAPDQPQHF. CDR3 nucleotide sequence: TGTGCCAGCTCACCAGCCCCCGATCAGCCCCAGCATTTT.

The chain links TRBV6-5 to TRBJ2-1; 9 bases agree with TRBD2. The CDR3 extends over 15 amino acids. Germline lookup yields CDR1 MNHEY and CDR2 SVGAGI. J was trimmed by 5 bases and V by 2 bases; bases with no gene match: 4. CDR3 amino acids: CASSYQREDHNEQFF. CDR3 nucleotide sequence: TGTGCCAGCAGTTACCAGCGGGAGGACCACAATGAGCAGTTCTTC.

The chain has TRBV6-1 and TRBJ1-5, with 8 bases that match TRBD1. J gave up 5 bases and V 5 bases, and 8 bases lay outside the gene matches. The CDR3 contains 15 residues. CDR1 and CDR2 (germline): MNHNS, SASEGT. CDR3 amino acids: CASSKQGVQYQPQHF. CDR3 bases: TGTGCCAGCAGTAAACAGGGGGTCCAATATCAGCCCCAGCATTTT.

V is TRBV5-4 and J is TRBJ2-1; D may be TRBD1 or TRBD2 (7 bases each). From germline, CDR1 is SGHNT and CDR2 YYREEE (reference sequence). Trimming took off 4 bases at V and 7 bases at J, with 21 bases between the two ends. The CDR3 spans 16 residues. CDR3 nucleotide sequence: TGTGCCAGCAGCCCTCCCCCCAGGGGGGGATTAAATGAGCAGTTCTTC. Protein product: CASSPPPRGGLNEQFF.

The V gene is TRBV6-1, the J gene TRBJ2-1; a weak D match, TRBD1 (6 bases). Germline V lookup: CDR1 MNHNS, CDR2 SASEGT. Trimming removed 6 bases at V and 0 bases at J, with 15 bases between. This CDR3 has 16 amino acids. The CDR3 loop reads CASRDSGLSSYNEQFF. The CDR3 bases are TGTGCCAGCAGGGACAGTGGATTAAGCTCCTACAATGAGCAGTTCTTC.

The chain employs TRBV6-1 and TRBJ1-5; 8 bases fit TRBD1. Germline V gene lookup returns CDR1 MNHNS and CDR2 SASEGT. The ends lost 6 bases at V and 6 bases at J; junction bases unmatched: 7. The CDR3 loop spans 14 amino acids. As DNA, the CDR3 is TGTGCCAGCAGCCCCGGGACAGGTGGTCAGCCCCAGCATTTT. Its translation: CASSPGTGGQPQHF.

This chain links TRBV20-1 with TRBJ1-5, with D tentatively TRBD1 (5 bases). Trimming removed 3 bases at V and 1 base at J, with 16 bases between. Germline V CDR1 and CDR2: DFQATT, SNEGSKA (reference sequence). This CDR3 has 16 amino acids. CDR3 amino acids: CSASTRRQTSNQPQHF. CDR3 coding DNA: TGCAGTGCTAGTACCCGACGACAGACAAGCAATCAGCCCCAGCATTTT.

The CDR3 protein is CASSPGYGYTF. The CDR3 DNA follows: TGTGCCAGCAGTCCGGGATATGGCTACACCTTC. The genes are TRBV6-1 and TRBJ1-2, with D unresolved. This CDR3 comprises 11 residues. The germline V gene has CDR1 MNHNS and CDR2 SASEGT. Trimming pared 5 bases from V and 5 bases from J, leaving 6 bases between.

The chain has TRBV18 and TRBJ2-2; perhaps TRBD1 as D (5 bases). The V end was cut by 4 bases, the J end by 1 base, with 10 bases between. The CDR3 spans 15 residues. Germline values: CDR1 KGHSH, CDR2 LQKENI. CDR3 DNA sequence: TGTGCCAGCTCACGGGGAACAGGGAACACCGGGGAGCTGTTTTTT. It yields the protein CASSRGTGNTGELFF.

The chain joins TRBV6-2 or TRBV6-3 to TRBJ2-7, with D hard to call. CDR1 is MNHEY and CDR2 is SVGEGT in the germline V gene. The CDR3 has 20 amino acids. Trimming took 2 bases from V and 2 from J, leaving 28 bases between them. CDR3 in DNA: TGTGCCAGCAGTTACCCGATCGATTACGGATGGGTCAAATTAACCTACGAGCAGTACTTC. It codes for CASSYPIDYGWVKLTYEQYF.

CDR3: CASSYSTRGSNTEAFF. CDR3 bases: TGTGCCAGCAGCTACTCGACCAGGGGATCGAACACTGAAGCTTTCTTT. The rearrangement joins TRBV7-2 to TRBJ1-1, with D perhaps TRBD1 (6 bases). V lost 4 bases and J lost 1, with 16 bases in between. CDR1 and CDR2 (germline): SGHTA, FQGNSA. The CDR3 totals 16 residues.

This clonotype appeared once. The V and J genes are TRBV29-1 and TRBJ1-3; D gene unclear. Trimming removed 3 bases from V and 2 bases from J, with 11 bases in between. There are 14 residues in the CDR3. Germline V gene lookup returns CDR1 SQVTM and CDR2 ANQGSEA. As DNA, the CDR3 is TGCAGCGTTGAGAAGGGTCCAACTGGAAACACCATATATTTT. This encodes CSVEKGPTGNTIYF.

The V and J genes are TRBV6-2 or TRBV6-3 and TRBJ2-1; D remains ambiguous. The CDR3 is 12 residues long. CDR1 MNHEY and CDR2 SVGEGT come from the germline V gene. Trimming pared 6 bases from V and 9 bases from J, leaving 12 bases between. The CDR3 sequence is CASREGWSEQFF. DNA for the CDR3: TGTGCCAGCAGAGAAGGGTGGTCTGAGCAGTTCTTC.

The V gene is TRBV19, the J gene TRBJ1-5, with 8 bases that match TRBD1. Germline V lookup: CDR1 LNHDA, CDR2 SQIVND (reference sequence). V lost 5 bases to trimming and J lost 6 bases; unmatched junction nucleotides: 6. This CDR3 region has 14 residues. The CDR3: CASSARQGPQPQHF. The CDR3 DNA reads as TGTGCCAGTAGTGCGCGACAGGGGCCTCAGCCCCAGCATTTT.

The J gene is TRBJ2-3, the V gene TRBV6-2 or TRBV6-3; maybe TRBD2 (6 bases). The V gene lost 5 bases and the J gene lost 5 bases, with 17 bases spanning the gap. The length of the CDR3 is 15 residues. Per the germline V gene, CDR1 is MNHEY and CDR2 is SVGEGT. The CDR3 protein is CASSTGTYRRDTQYF. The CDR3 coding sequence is TGTGCCAGCAGTACCGGGACTTACCGTAGAGATACGCAGTATTTT.

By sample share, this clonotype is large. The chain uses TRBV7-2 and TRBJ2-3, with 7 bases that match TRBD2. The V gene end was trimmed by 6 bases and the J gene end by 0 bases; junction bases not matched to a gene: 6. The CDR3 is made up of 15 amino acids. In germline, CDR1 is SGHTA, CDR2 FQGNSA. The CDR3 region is CASSRDYQSTDTQYF. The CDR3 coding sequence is TGTGCCAGCAGTCGGGACTACCAAAGCACAGATACGCAGTATTTT. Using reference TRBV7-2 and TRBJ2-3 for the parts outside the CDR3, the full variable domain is GAGVSQSPSNKVTEKGKDVELRCDPISGHTALYWYRQSLGQGLEFLIYFQGNSAPDKSGLPSDRFSAERTGGSVSTLTIQRTQQEDSAVYLCASSRDYQSTDTQYFGPGTRLTVL.

DNA for the CDR3: TGTGCCAGCAGTTCCAGGACGGCTAACTATGGCTACACCTTC. Protein product: CASSSRTANYGYTF. The chain is built from TRBV12-3 or TRBV12-4 and TRBJ1-2; D not resolved. The germline V and J ends were trimmed by 4 bases and 0 bases, with 9 bases remaining between them. CDR3 length: 14 residues.

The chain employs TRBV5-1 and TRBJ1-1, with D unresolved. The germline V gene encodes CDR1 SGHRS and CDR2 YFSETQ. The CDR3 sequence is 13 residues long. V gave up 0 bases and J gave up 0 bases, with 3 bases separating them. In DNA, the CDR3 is TGCGCCAGCAGCTTGGTCATGAACACTGAAGCTTTCTTT. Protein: CASSLVMNTEAFF. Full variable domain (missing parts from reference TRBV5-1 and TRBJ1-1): KAGVTQTPRYLIKTRGQQVTLSCSPISGHRSVSWYQQTPGQGLQFLFEYFSETQRNKGNFPGRFSGRQFSNSRSEMNVSTLELGDSALYLCASSLVMNTEAFFGQGTRLTVV.

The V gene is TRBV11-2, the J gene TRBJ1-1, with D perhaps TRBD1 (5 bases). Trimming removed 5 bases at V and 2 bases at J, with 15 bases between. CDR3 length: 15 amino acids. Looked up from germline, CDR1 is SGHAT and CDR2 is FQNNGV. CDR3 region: CASSQLRGPNTEAFF. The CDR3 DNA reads TGTGCCAGCAGCCAGCTCCGGGGACCAAACACTGAAGCTTTCTTT.

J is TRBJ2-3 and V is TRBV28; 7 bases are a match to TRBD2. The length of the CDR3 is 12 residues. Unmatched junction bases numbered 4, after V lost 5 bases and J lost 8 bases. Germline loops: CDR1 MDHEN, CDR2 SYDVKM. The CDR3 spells CASSTRGSTQYF. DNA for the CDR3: TGTGCCAGCAGTACCCGCGGGAGTACGCAGTATTTT.

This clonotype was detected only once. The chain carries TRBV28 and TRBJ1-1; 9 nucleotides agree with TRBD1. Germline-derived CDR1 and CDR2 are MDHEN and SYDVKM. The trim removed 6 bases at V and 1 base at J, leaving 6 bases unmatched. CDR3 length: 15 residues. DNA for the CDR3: TGTGCCAGCAGCCAGTGGGGACAGGGGAACACTGAAGCTTTCTTT. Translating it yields CASSQWGQGNTEAFF.

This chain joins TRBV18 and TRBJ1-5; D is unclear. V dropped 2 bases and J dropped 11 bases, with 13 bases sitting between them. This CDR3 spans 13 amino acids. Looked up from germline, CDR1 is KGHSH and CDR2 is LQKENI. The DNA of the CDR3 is TGTGCCAGCTCACCAGAGGGATGGGGAGCCCAGCATTTT. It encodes CASSPEGWGAQHF.

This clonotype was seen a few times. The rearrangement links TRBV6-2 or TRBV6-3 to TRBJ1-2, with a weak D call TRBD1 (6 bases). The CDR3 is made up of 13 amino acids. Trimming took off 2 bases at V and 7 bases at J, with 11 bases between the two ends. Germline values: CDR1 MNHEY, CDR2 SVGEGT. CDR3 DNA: TGTGCCAGCAGTTACCAACAGGGCTTTGGCTACACCTTC. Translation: CASSYQQGFGYTF.